One sample yielded the 11 T cell receptor beta chains listed below, sequenced in a study of T cell responses to AZD1222 COVID-19 vaccine. Clones were read by immunoSEQ multiplex PCR, and TCRdb kept only the in-frame ones, dropping some. The sample holds 100,000 to 150,000 clones, about 90% seen once. The sequences come from peripheral blood, collected on day 0 of MenACWY control vaccination. These receptors were taken from an adult in good health.

The rearrangement links TRBV5-1 to TRBJ1-4; the D is unclear. Germline CDR1 and CDR2: SGHRS and YFSETQ. The V and J ends lost 0 bases and 7 bases respectively, with 13 bases between them. This CDR3 comprises 15 residues. CDR3 in amino acids: CASSLAAGVSEKLFF. The CDR3 DNA reads as TGCGCCAGCAGCTTGGCCGCCGGGGTTAGTGAAAAACTGTTTTTT.

Concerning this clone itself: The sample has other DNA sequences that encode this CDR3 too. CDR3 amino acids: CASSPGRGEKLFF. The CDR3 bases are TGTGCCAGCTCACCGGGTAGAGGGGAAAAACTGTTTTTT. The genes are TRBV18 and TRBJ1-4; D uncertain. The CDR3 totals 13 residues. V shed 3 bases and J shed 8 bases, with 10 bases lying between them. Germline V gene sequence: CDR1 KGHSH, CDR2 LQKENI.

This clone was recorded only once. The chain couples TRBV30 to TRBJ2-5; maybe TRBD1 (5 bases). This CDR3 spans 14 amino acids. V was cut by 4 bases and J by 3 bases, with 15 bases left in between. Per the germline V gene, CDR1 is GTSNPN and CDR2 is SVGIG (reference sequence). This CDR3 is CAWNRQRPKETQYF. DNA for the CDR3: TGTGCCTGGAATAGACAGAGGCCCAAAGAGACCCAGTACTTC.

A single count supports this clone. The chain recombines TRBV7-2 with TRBJ1-2; a weak D match, TRBD1 (6 bases). CDR3 length: 12 amino acids. Germline CDR1 is SGHTA and CDR2 is FQGNSA. Deletions cut 2 bases from V and 6 bases from J, with 7 bases between. The CDR3 spells CASSLPGDGYTF. CDR3 in DNA: TGTGCCAGCAGCTTACCAGGGGATGGCTACACCTTC. Supplemented by reference TRBV7-2 and TRBJ1-2, the full variable domain reads GAGVSQSPSNKVTEKGKDVELRCDPISGHTALYWYRQSLGQGLEFLIYFQGNSAPDKSGLPSDRFSAERTGGSVSTLTIQRTQQEDSAVYLCASSLPGDGYTFGSGTRLTVV.

This clone is a singleton in its sample. V gene TRBV6-5 combines with J gene TRBJ1-1; no clear D. V was clipped by 6 bases and J by 4 bases, with 12 bases between them. Germline lookup yields CDR1 MNHEY and CDR2 SVGAGI. This CDR3 comprises 13 residues. The CDR3 nucleotides are TGTGCCAGCAGGCCAACAGATATCACTGAAGCTTTCTTT. Its protein product is CASRPTDITEAFF.

The J gene is TRBJ2-1, the V gene TRBV9; TRBD2 agrees at 10 bases. This CDR3 region has 18 residues. From germline, CDR1 is SGDLS and CDR2 YYNGEE. V dropped 0 bases and J dropped 9; count of bases not matched to a gene: 15. The CDR3 reads CASSVGRRETSGSGEQFF. DNA of the CDR3: TGTGCCAGCAGCGTAGGTAGGAGAGAGACTAGCGGGTCGGGTGAGCAGTTCTTC.

This clone was observed a few times. The chain joins TRBV4-1 to TRBJ2-7; TRBD1 or TRBD2 may be the D gene (6 bases each). This CDR3 contains 13 residues. Deletions cut 8 bases from V and 3 bases from J, with 14 bases between. CDR1 is MGHRA and CDR2 is YSYEKL in the germline V gene. In nucleotides, the CDR3 is TGCGCCAGCCGGATGGAGGGGGACTACGAGCAGTACTTC. Translation: CASRMEGDYEQYF.

This clone was seen just once. This chain joins TRBV6-1 and TRBJ2-5; D may match TRBD1 or TRBD2 (5 bases each). The CDR3 spans 16 residues. Looked up from germline, CDR1 is MNHNS and CDR2 is SASEGT. Trimming removed 0 bases from V and 5 bases from J, with 16 bases in between. CDR3 amino acids: CASSEAGGGVVETQYF. The CDR3 region has the DNA TGTGCCAGCAGTGAAGCCGGTGGGGGAGTAGTGGAGACCCAGTACTTC.

V usage is TRBV7-3 and J usage is TRBJ2-1, with a possible D match to TRBD1 (5 bases). Germline V CDR1 and CDR2: SGHTA, FQGTGA. Between the trimmed V and J ends, which lost 5 bases and 9 bases, there was a span of 14 bases. The CDR3 runs to 13 residues. CDR3 sequence (DNA): TGTGCCAGCAGCGGGGCCCAATCATCTGAGCAGTTCTTC. Translating it yields CASSGAQSSEQFF.

This sequence joins TRBV29-1 and TRBJ2-6; a possible D gene is TRBD2 (5 bases). Trimming pared 3 bases from V and 4 bases from J, leaving 10 bases between. Germline assignment: CDR1 SQVTM and CDR2 ANQGSEA. This CDR3 is built from 14 residues. The CDR3 DNA sequence: TGCAGCGTTGAGACCGGGAAAGGGGCCAACGTCCTGACTTTC. Translated: CSVETGKGANVLTF.

The DNA of the CDR3 is TGTGCCAGCAGCGCAGAGCCGGGACTAGCGGGAGGGAATGAGCAGTTCTTC. Protein sequence: CASSAEPGLAGGNEQFF. The chain couples TRBV9 to TRBJ2-1, with TRBD2 matching 16 bases. Unmatched junction bases numbered 7, after V lost 3 bases and J lost 7 bases. CDR1 SGDLS and CDR2 YYNGEE come from the germline V gene. The CDR3 has 17 residues.